These T cell receptor beta chains were read from a single sample in a study of tumor and adjacent non-tumor tissue in lung cancer. TCRdb reanalysed the multiplex PCR reads using MiXCR and keeps one entry per CDR3 protein. Of 75,000 to 95,000 distinct CDR3 sequences in the sample, less than 80% were seen once. The sequencing input was lung tumor tissue. These receptors were obtained from a man aged 55 to 70 with non-small cell lung cancer. Both conserved end residues are part of each CDR3. Each record gives: CDR3 protein, CDR3 DNA, D gene, J gene, V gene, clone size. The D gene is left open where the match is weak. The size field is filled for only some rows; it gives once, few, many or a size class.

cdr3_aa: CAWTRRGTGTQYF
cdr3_nt: TGTGCCTGGACCCGACGGGGGACAGGTACGCAGTATTTT
d_call: TRBD1
j_call: TRBJ2-3
v_call: TRBV30
clone_size: once

cdr3_aa: CASSLATGTSGTNEQFF
cdr3_nt: TGTGCCAGCAGCTTAGCAACCGGGACTAGCGGAACCAATGAGCAGTTCTTC
d_call: TRBD2
j_call: TRBJ2-1
v_call: TRBV7-7
clone_size: few

cdr3_aa: CASSLVSGLTEQFF
cdr3_nt: TGTGCCAGCAGCTTAGTCAGTGGGTTAACTGAGCAGTTCTTC
d_call: -
j_call: TRBJ2-1
v_call: TRBV11-1
clone_size: -

cdr3_aa: CSVGGRHSSDTQYF
cdr3_nt: TGCAGCGTTGGAGGGAGGCATTCATCAGATACGCAGTATTTT
d_call: -
j_call: TRBJ2-3
v_call: TRBV29-1
clone_size: -

cdr3_aa: CANTELWDDTQYF
cdr3_nt: TGTGCCAACACCGAACTATGGGATGATACGCAGTATTTT
d_call: -
j_call: TRBJ2-3
v_call: TRBV6-5
clone_size: -

cdr3_aa: CASSFGSQETQYF
cdr3_nt: TGTGCCAGCAGTTTTGGTTCCCAAGAGACCCAGTACTTC
d_call: -
j_call: TRBJ2-5
v_call: TRBV12-3/TRBV12-4
clone_size: many

cdr3_aa: CASSLDGQSNQPQHF
cdr3_nt: TGCGCCAGCAGCTTGGACGGACAGAGCAATCAGCCCCAGCATTTT
d_call: -
j_call: TRBJ1-5
v_call: TRBV5-1
clone_size: few

cdr3_aa: CSDLDRDTSTDTQYF
cdr3_nt: TGCAGTGACCTGGACAGAGACACTAGCACAGATACGCAATATTTT
d_call: -
j_call: TRBJ2-3
v_call: TRBV20-1
clone_size: -

cdr3_aa: CASSSVGGPFSNQPQHF
cdr3_nt: TGTGCCAGCAGTTCTGTGGGGGGTCCCTTTAGCAATCAGCCCCAGCATTTT
d_call: -
j_call: TRBJ1-5
v_call: TRBV6-2/TRBV6-3
clone_size: -

cdr3_aa: CSAEIEVGGTDAQYF
cdr3_nt: TGCAGCGCCGAAATAGAGGTTGGGGGCACAGATGCGCAGTATTTT
d_call: -
j_call: TRBJ2-3
v_call: TRBV29-1
clone_size: -

cdr3_aa: CASSQAQASGSLAKDIQYF
cdr3_nt: TGCGCGAGCAGCCAAGCGCAGGCTAGCGGATCGTTAGCCAAAGACATTCAGTACTTC
d_call: TRBD2
j_call: TRBJ2-4
v_call: TRBV4-2
clone_size: -

cdr3_aa: CATSLAGGYTF
cdr3_nt: TGTGCCACAAGCTTAGCGGGAGGCTACACCTTC
d_call: -
j_call: TRBJ1-2
v_call: TRBV7-9
clone_size: once

cdr3_aa: CASSGQGSEQFF
cdr3_nt: TGTGCCAGCAGCGGACAAGGTAGTGAGCAGTTCTTC
d_call: -
j_call: TRBJ2-1
v_call: TRBV6-2/TRBV6-3
clone_size: -

cdr3_aa: CSVTGQTHEQYF
cdr3_nt: TGCAGCGTTACGGGACAGACACACGAGCAGTACTTC
d_call: TRBD1
j_call: TRBJ2-7
v_call: TRBV29-1
clone_size: many

cdr3_aa: CASSRITGGDSSYNEQFF
cdr3_nt: TGTGCCAGTAGCCGTATAACAGGAGGGGATAGCTCCTACAATGAGCAGTTCTTC
d_call: -
j_call: TRBJ2-1
v_call: TRBV11-2
clone_size: -

cdr3_aa: CSASANRGQETQYF
cdr3_nt: TGCAGTGCTAGCGCAAACAGGGGACAAGAGACCCAGTACTTC
d_call: TRBD1
j_call: TRBJ2-5
v_call: TRBV20-1
clone_size: -

cdr3_aa: CSGSFGGSVQETQYF
cdr3_nt: TGTTCAGGCAGCTTTGGAGGGTCGGTCCAAGAGACCCAGTACTTC
d_call: -
j_call: TRBJ2-5
v_call: TRBV11-2
clone_size: -

cdr3_aa: CASSLGQGNNEQLF
cdr3_nt: TGTGCTAGCAGCTTGGGACAGGGGAACAATGAGCAGCTCTTC
d_call: TRBD1
j_call: TRBJ2-1
v_call: TRBV5-4
clone_size: few

cdr3_aa: CVSKASGRSSYDEQFF
cdr3_nt: TGTGTCAGCAAGGCTAGCGGGAGGTCCTCCTACGATGAGCAGTTCTTC
d_call: TRBD2
j_call: TRBJ2-1
v_call: TRBV6-6
clone_size: -

cdr3_aa: CASSDSYGGAGNEQFF
cdr3_nt: TGTGCCAGCAGTGACTCGTATGGGGGCGCAGGCAATGAGCAATTCTTC
d_call: -
j_call: TRBJ2-1
v_call: TRBV6-4
clone_size: -

cdr3_aa: CASNLGSKNEQFF
cdr3_nt: TGTGCCAGCAACTTAGGGTCGAAGAATGAGCAGTTCTTC
d_call: -
j_call: TRBJ2-1
v_call: TRBV11-1
clone_size: -

cdr3_aa: CANSLFSASLNNEQFF
cdr3_nt: TGTGCCAACAGCCTTTTCTCTGCGAGTCTGAACAATGAGCAGTTCTTC
d_call: -
j_call: TRBJ2-1
v_call: TRBV7-2
clone_size: -

cdr3_aa: CASSQLVVVPNEQYF
cdr3_nt: TGCGCCAGCAGCCAACTGGTCGTGGTGCCCAACGAGCAGTACTTC
d_call: -
j_call: TRBJ2-7
v_call: TRBV4-1
clone_size: -

cdr3_aa: CASKEGTSTDTQYF
cdr3_nt: TGTGCCAGCAAGGAGGGGACGAGCACAGATACGCAGTATTTT
d_call: -
j_call: TRBJ2-3
v_call: TRBV4-2
clone_size: many

cdr3_aa: CSAHVPGSNNEQFF
cdr3_nt: TGCAGTGCCCATGTCCCGGGATCAAACAATGAGCAGTTCTTC
d_call: -
j_call: TRBJ2-1
v_call: TRBV20-1
clone_size: many

cdr3_aa: CASSLEVYSYGQYF
cdr3_nt: TGTGCCAGCAGCTTAGAGGTATACTCCTACGGGCAGTACTTC
d_call: -
j_call: TRBJ2-7
v_call: TRBV13
clone_size: -

cdr3_aa: CASCAVSYIGELFF
cdr3_nt: TGTGCCAGCTGCGCGGTTTCCTATATCGGGGAGCTGTTTTTC
d_call: -
j_call: TRBJ2-2
v_call: TRBV2
clone_size: -

cdr3_aa: CSAQPGTRAAKLFF
cdr3_nt: TGCAGCGCCCAGCCCGGGACTAGAGCCGCGAAGCTGTTTTTT
d_call: TRBD2
j_call: TRBJ2-2
v_call: TRBV29-1
clone_size: -

cdr3_aa: CASSPHLTGTYEQYF
cdr3_nt: TGTGCCAGTAGTCCGCATCTGACAGGAACCTACGAGCAGTACTTC
d_call: -
j_call: TRBJ2-7
v_call: TRBV6-5
clone_size: once

cdr3_aa: CASSRGPFLEAFF
cdr3_nt: TGTGCCAGCTCCAGGGGACCATTCCTCGAAGCTTTCTTT
d_call: -
j_call: TRBJ1-1
v_call: TRBV6-2/TRBV6-3
clone_size: -

cdr3_aa: CDSSPQPYEQYF
cdr3_nt: TGCGACAGCAGTCCCCAACCCTACGAGCAGTACTTC
d_call: -
j_call: TRBJ2-7
v_call: TRBV12-3/TRBV12-4
clone_size: once

cdr3_aa: CASSLATSGRWRYEQFF
cdr3_nt: TGTGCCAGCAGCTTAGCGACTAGCGGGAGGTGGCGGTATGAGCAGTTCTTC
d_call: TRBD2
j_call: TRBJ2-1
v_call: TRBV11-2
clone_size: once

cdr3_aa: CSVVQGAGYEQYF
cdr3_nt: TGCAGCGTTGTACAGGGGGCGGGTTACGAGCAGTACTTC
d_call: TRBD1
j_call: TRBJ2-7
v_call: TRBV29-1
clone_size: many

cdr3_aa: CASSKSGSSSARDTQYF
cdr3_nt: TGTGCCAGCAGTAAATCGGGGTCTTCATCAGCAAGAGATACGCAGTATTTT
d_call: -
j_call: TRBJ2-3
v_call: TRBV12-3/TRBV12-4
clone_size: few

cdr3_aa: CASSDGSTDTQYF
cdr3_nt: TGTGCCAGCAGTGACGGTAGCACAGATACGCAGTATTTT
d_call: -
j_call: TRBJ2-3
v_call: TRBV6-5
clone_size: many

cdr3_aa: CASSREEQFF
cdr3_nt: TGTGCCAGCAGCCGAGAGGAGCAGTTCTTC
d_call: -
j_call: TRBJ2-1
v_call: TRBV28
clone_size: few

cdr3_aa: CANSRGGVTDTQYF
cdr3_nt: TGTGCCAATTCGAGAGGGGGTGTGACAGATACGCAGTATTTT
d_call: -
j_call: TRBJ2-3
v_call: TRBV4-2
clone_size: -